This T cell receptor (beta chain) appears in the sequencing data of a study of Ad26.COV2.S vaccination and SARS-CoV-2 variants. Regarding treatment: 19 received Ad26.COV2.S at low or high dose, single or two shots; about five received placebo; per-sample allocation not given. At day 63 after the first vaccine or placebo injection, samples were drawn. The CDR3 is 16 residues long. The germline V gene encodes CDR1 DFQATT and CDR2 SNEGSKA (reference sequence). V was cut by 3 bases and J by 4 bases, with 19 bases left in between. Profiled with immunoSEQ multiplex PCR; TCRdb holds only in-frame clones, not every one. The data contain over 200,000 clones, 85% to 90% of them singletons.

Sample: peripheral blood, taken in a trial of Ad26.COV2.S vaccine versus placebo. This sequence originates from a person between 18 and 59 years old who received the Ad26.COV2.S COVID-19 vaccine or a placebo. The V and J genes are TRBV20-1 and TRBJ2-1; D could derive from TRBD1 or TRBD2 (6 bases each). CDR3 amino acids: CSASLSLGGPYNEQFF. DNA for the CDR3: TGCAGTGCTAGTCTTTCCTTGGGGGGCCCATACAATGAGCAGTTCTTC.